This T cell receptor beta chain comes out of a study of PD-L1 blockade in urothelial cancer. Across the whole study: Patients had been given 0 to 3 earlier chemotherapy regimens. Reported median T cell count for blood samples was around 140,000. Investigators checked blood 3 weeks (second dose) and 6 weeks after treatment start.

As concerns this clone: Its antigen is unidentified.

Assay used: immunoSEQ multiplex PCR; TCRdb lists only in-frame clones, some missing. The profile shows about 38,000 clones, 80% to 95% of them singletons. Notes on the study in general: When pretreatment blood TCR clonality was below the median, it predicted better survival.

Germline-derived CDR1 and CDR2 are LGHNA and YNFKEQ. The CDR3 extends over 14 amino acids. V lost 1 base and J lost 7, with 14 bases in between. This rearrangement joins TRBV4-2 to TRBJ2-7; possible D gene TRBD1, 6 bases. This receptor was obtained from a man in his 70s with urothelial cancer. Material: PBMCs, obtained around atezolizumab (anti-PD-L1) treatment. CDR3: CASSQVEQGREQYF. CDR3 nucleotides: TGTGCCAGCAGCCAAGTCGAACAGGGACGGGAGCAGTACTTC.